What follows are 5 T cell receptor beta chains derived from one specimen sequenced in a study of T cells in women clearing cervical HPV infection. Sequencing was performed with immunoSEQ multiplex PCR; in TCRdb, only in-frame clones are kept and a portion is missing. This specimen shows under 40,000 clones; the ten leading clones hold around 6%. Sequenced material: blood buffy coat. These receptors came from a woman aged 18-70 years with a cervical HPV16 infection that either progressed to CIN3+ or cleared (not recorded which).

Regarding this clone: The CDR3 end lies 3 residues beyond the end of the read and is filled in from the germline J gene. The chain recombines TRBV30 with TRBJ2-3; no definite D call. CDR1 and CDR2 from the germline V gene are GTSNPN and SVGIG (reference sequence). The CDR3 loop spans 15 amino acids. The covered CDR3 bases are TGTGCCTGGAGACCCCGGGTCCCCCAAAGAGAGACG. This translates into CAWRPRVPQRET. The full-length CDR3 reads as CAWRPRVPQRETQYF.

The CDR3 bases that were read are TGTGCCAGCAGTTCGCCGGGACAGGGAAGGGACGAG. This gives the protein CASSSPGQGRDE. The entire CDR3 protein is CASSSPGQGRDEQYF. J is TRBJ2-7 and V is TRBV28, with TRBD1 identical over 9 bases. The read terminates 3 residues before the CDR3 end, so the remaining end is supplied by the germline J gene. With V trimmed by 4 bases and J by 5 bases, 9 bases remained unmatched. In germline, CDR1 is MDHEN, CDR2 SYDVKM. The length of the CDR3 is 15 residues.

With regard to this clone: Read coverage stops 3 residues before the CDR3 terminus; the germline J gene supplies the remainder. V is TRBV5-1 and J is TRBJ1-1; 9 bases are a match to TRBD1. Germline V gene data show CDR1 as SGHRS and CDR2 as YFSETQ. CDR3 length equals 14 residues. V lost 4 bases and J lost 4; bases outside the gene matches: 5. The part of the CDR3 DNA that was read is TGCGCCAGCAGCCCGGGACAGGGAGGCACTGAA. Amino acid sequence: CASSPGQGGTE. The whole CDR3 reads CASSPGQGGTEAFF.

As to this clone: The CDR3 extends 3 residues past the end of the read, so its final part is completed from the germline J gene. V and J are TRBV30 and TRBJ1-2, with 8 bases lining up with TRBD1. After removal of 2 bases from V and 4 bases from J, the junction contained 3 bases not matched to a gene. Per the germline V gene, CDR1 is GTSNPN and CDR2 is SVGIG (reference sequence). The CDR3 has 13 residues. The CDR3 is CAWSPTGGYGYTF. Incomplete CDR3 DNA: TGTGCCTGGAGTCCTACAGGGGGCTATGGC.

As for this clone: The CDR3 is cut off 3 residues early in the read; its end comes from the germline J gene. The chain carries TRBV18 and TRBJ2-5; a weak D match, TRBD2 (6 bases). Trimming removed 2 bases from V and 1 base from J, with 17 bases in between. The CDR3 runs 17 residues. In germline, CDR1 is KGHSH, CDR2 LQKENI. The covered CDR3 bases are TGTGCCAGCTCACCAAATGGGGCTAGCGTGTTCCAAGAGACC. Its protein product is CASSPNGASVFQET. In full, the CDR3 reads CASSPNGASVFQETQYF.